This entry lists 19 T cell receptor beta chains sequenced from one sample in a study of blood T cell repertoires in COVID-19. TCRdb's copy holds only in-frame clones and misses some; the assay was immunoSEQ multiplex PCR. The sample has about 260,000 clones; roughly 80% are singletons. Material: PBMCs or T cells enriched from blood (not recorded which). Receptor source: a man aged 25-45 years with acute COVID-19.

The V gene is TRBV19, the J gene TRBJ2-5; D is perhaps TRBD2 (5 bases). Germline V gene lookup returns CDR1 LNHDA and CDR2 SQIVND (reference sequence). Trimming removed 4 bases at V and 3 bases at J, with 15 bases between. CDR3 length equals 15 residues. The CDR3, as DNA: TGTGCCAGTAGTAGAGGAGACTACACTAAAGAGACCCAGTACTTC. It yields the protein CASSRGDYTKETQYF.

The chain has TRBV18 and TRBJ1-1; 9 bases match TRBD1. V lost 3 bases to trimming and J lost 3 bases; unmatched junction nucleotides: 11. CDR3 size: 17 residues. Looked up from germline, CDR1 is KGHSH and CDR2 is LQKENI. The CDR3 spells CASSPSGTGLVDTEAFF. The CDR3 bases are TGTGCCAGCTCACCCTCCGGGACAGGGTTAGTAGACACTGAAGCTTTCTTT.

This chain joins TRBV5-6 and TRBJ2-2; 9 bases line up with TRBD1. The V segment lost 4 bases and the J segment 3 bases; nucleotides outside the gene matches: 7. Germline V gives CDR1 SGHDT, CDR2 YYEEEE. This CDR3 is built from 16 residues. The CDR3 DNA reads as TGTGCCAGCAGCGCTCTTAGGACAGGGGACACCGGGGAGCTGTTTTTT. This codes for CASSALRTGDTGELFF.

This chain joins TRBV6-5 and TRBJ1-4, with D perhaps matching TRBD1 (5 bases). V shed 6 bases and J shed 7 bases, with 18 bases lying between them. The CDR3 spans 15 residues. Germline CDR1 and CDR2: MNHEY and SVGAGI. The CDR3: CASRMAGLGREKLFF. The DNA of the CDR3 is TGTGCCAGCAGGATGGCGGGGCTCGGTCGTGAAAAACTGTTTTTT.

V usage is TRBV4-3 and J usage is TRBJ2-5; 8 positions match TRBD2. The CDR3 runs 18 residues. V was clipped by 0 bases and J by 6 bases; unmatched bases: 15. Germline assignment: CDR1 LGHNA and CDR2 YSLEER. The CDR3 DNA sequence: TGCGCCAGCAGCCAAGATGTGGGACTAGACCCAGTGGGCCAGACCCAGTACTTC. Translating gives CASSQDVGLDPVGQTQYF.

V usage is TRBV29-1 and J usage is TRBJ1-1; TRBD1 agrees at 7 bases. Germline V gene lookup returns CDR1 SQVTM and CDR2 ANQGSEA. V was clipped by 7 bases and J by 2 bases; unmatched bases: 7. There are 13 residues in the CDR3. The DNA of the CDR3 is TGCAGCGCTCAGGGGGACTTTAACACTGAAGCTTTCTTT. This encodes CSAQGDFNTEAFF.

Remarks on this clone: An end of the junction differs from the germline gene, which may be a read error. The V and J genes are TRBV5-1 and TRBJ2-1; TRBD1 is a possible D gene (6 bases). Germline V lookup: CDR1 SGHRS, CDR2 YFSETQ. The CDR3 contains 16 residues. The CDR3 here is CASSLGAGVTYNEQFF. The DNA for the CDR3 is TGTGCCAGCAGCTTGGGAGCAGGGGTGACCTACAATGAGCAGTTCTTC.

The chain links TRBV30 to TRBJ2-7; 11 nucleotides align to TRBD2. Germline V gene lookup returns CDR1 GTSNPN and CDR2 SVGIG (reference sequence). Trimming took 5 bases from V and 2 from J; bases not matched to a gene: 5. The CDR3 contains 14 residues. The CDR3 loop is CAWYSGRAAYEQYV. CDR3 DNA sequence: TGTGCCTGGTATAGCGGGAGGGCCGCCTACGAGCAGTACGTC.

The chain joins TRBV3-1 (or the pseudogene TRBV3-2) to TRBJ2-1, with D maybe TRBD1 (6 bases). This CDR3 comprises 14 residues. V was pared by 1 base and J by 8 bases, with 12 bases between. The germline V gene has CDR1 LGHDT and CDR2 YNNKEL (reference sequence). The CDR3 here is CASSQGLAGDEQFF. The CDR3 DNA follows: TGTGCCAGCAGCCAAGGGCTAGCAGGGGATGAGCAGTTCTTC.

This clone was seen only a few times. V usage is TRBV4-2 and J usage is TRBJ2-1; 7 bases map to TRBD2. Germline lookup yields CDR1 LGHNA and CDR2 YNFKEQ. The CDR3 spans 16 residues. After removal of 4 bases from V and 5 bases from J, the junction contained 11 bases not matched to a gene. DNA of the CDR3: TGTGCCAGCAGCCTTAACGGGGCTAGCGGCCACAATGAGCAGTTCTTC. It specifies CASSLNGASGHNEQFF.

This clone has just one count. The rearrangement joins TRBV24-1 to TRBJ2-1; TRBD2 agrees at 7 bases. Trimming cost V 1 base and J 7 bases; bases outside gene matches: 3. The length of the CDR3 is 14 residues. Germline assignment: CDR1 KGHDR and CDR2 SFDVKD. CDR3 protein: CATSDLSSGNEQFF. Here the CDR3 DNA reads TGTGCCACCAGTGATTTATCTAGCGGTAATGAGCAGTTCTTC.

The J gene is TRBJ2-3, the V gene TRBV7-9, with 9 bases aligning to TRBD1. There are 15 residues in the CDR3. Germline values: CDR1 SEHNR, CDR2 FQNEAQ (reference sequence). V lost 5 bases and J lost 4; bases outside the gene matches: 7. CDR3 coding DNA: TGTGCCAGCAGCCCAGGGACAGGGACAGCAGATACGCAGTATTTT. Translation gives CASSPGTGTADTQYF. Supplemented by reference TRBV7-9 and TRBJ2-3, the full variable domain reads DTGVSQNPRHKITKRGQNVTFRCDPISEHNRLYWYRQTLGQGPEFLTYFQNEAQLEKSRLLSDRFSAERPKGSFSTLEIQRTEQGDSAMYLCASSPGTGTADTQYFGPGTRLTVL.

This clone was detected only a few times. The chain is built from TRBV6-1 and TRBJ1-5; D not certain. The V and J ends lost 2 bases and 5 bases respectively, with 13 bases between them. This CDR3 spans 15 amino acids. Germline V CDR1 and CDR2: MNHNS, SASEGT. The CDR3 loop reads CASSENTERDQPQHF. The CDR3 coding sequence is TGTGCCAGCAGTGAAAACACAGAACGAGATCAGCCCCAGCATTTT.

The chain is built from TRBV14 and TRBJ2-2, with 7 bases aligning to TRBD2. The CDR3 extends over 15 amino acids. Germline assignment: CDR1 SGHDN and CDR2 FVKESK. V shed 4 bases and J 6 bases; nucleotides not matched to a gene: 8. The CDR3: CASSRMGGLSGELFF. CDR3 DNA sequence: TGTGCCAGCAGCCGGATGGGGGGACTATCCGGGGAGCTGTTTTTT.

The chain employs TRBV2 and TRBJ2-7, with 9 bases that match TRBD2. The CDR3 runs to 17 residues. Germline V gene data show CDR1 as SNHLY and CDR2 as FYNNEI. Unmatched junction bases numbered 13, after V lost 7 bases and J lost 0 bases. The chain's CDR3 is CASKNNPGLATSYEQYV. The CDR3 bases are TGTGCCAGCAAGAATAACCCGGGACTAGCCACCTCCTACGAGCAGTACGTC.

This clone was recorded a few times. The chain links TRBV7-6 to TRBJ2-1, with 10 bases that match TRBD2. J gave up 7 bases and V 7 bases, and 7 bases lay outside the gene matches. The germline gives CDR1 SGHVS, CDR2 FNYEAQ. This CDR3 has 14 amino acids. CDR3 in DNA: TGTGCCAGCACCCTAGCGGGAGTTTTGAATGAGCAGTTCTTC. It specifies CASTLAGVLNEQFF.

The chain uses TRBV2 and TRBJ2-1; D unresolved. Germline V gives CDR1 SNHLY, CDR2 FYNNEI. Trimming took off 6 bases at V and 0 bases at J, with 21 bases between the two ends. This CDR3 comprises 18 residues. The CDR3 bases are TGTGCCAGCAGACGAAACCCCAGTTTAAGTAACTCCTACAATGAGCAGTTCTTC. Translated, it gives CASRRNPSLSNSYNEQFF.

Only a few counts were recorded for this clone. V and J are TRBV4-1 and TRBJ1-4; D ambiguous. Looked up from germline, CDR1 is MGHRA and CDR2 is YSYEKL. V was trimmed by 3 bases and J by 0 bases, leaving 14 bases between them. This CDR3 is built from 17 residues. Here the CDR3 reads CASSHDPYPSTNEKLFF. In DNA, the CDR3 is TGCGCCAGCAGCCACGATCCCTACCCATCAACTAATGAAAAACTGTTTTTT.

The J gene is TRBJ2-3, the V gene TRBV12-3 or TRBV12-4; unclear D gene. The CDR3 sequence is 11 residues long. V was cut by 3 bases and J by 9 bases, with 7 bases left in between. This CDR3 is CASSFVITQYF. The CDR3 DNA follows: TGTGCCAGCAGTTTTGTTATAACGCAGTATTTT.